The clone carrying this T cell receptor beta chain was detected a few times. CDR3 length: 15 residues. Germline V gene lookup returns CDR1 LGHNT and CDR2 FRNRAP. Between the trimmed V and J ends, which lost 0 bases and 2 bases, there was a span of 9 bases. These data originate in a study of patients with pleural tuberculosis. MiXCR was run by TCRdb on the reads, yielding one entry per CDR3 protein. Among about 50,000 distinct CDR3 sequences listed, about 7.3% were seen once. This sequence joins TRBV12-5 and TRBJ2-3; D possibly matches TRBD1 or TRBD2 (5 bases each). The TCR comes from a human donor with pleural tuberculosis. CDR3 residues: CASGLVRDATDTQYF. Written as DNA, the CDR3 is TGTGCTAGTGGTTTGGTACGGGACGCCACAGATACGCAGTATTTT.